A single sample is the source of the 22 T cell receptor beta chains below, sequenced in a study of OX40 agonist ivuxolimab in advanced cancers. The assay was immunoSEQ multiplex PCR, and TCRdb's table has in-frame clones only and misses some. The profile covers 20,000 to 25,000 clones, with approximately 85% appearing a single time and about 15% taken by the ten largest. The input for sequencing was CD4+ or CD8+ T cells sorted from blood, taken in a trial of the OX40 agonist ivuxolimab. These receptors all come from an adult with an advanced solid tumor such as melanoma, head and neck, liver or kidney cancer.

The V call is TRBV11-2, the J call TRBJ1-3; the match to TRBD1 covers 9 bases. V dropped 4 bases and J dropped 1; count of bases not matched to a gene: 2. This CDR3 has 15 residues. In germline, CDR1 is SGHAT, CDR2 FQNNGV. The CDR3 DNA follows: TGTGCCAGCAGCTGGGACAGGGTTTCTGGAAACACCATATATTTT. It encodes CASSWDRVSGNTIYF.

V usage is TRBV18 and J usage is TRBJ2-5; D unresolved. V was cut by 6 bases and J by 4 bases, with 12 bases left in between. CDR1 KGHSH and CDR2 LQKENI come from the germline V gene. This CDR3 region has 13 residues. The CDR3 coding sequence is TGTGCCAGCTCCCAGACGGCCCTAGAGACCCAGTACTTC. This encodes CASSQTALETQYF.

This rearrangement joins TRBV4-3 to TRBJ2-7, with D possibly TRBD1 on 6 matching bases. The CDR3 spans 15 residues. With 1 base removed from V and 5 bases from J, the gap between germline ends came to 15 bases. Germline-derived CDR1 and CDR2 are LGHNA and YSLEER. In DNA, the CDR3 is TGCGCCAGCAGCCAAGGGTGGGGTGGGACAAACGAGCAGTACTTC. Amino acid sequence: CASSQGWGGTNEQYF.

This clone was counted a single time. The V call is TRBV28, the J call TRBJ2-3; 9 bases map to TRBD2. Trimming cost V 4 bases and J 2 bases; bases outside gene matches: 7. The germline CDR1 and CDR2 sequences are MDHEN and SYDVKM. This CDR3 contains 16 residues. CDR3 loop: CASSSPLAGNTDTQYF. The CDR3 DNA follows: TGTGCCAGCAGTTCCCCTCTAGCGGGGAACACAGATACGCAGTATTTT.

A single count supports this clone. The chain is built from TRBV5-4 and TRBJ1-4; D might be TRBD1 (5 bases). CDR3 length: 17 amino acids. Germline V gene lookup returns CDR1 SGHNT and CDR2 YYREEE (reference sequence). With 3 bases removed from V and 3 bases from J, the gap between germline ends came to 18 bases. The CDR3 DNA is TGTGCCAGCAGCTCGGGACTGACGCTTGGGCCTAATGAAAAACTGTTTTTT. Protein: CASSSGLTLGPNEKLFF.

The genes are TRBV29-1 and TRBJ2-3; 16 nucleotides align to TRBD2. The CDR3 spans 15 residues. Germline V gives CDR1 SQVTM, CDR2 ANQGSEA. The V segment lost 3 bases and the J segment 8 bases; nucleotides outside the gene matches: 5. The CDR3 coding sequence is TGCAGCGTTGATCCGGGACTAGCGGGAGGGGGTACGCAGTATTTT. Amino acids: CSVDPGLAGGGTQYF.

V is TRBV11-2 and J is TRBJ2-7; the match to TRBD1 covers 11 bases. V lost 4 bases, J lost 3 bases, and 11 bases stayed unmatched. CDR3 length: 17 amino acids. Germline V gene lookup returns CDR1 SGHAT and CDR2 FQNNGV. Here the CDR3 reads CASSSRTGGIGLYEQYF. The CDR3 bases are TGTGCCAGCAGCTCCAGGACAGGGGGCATCGGTCTCTACGAGCAGTACTTC.

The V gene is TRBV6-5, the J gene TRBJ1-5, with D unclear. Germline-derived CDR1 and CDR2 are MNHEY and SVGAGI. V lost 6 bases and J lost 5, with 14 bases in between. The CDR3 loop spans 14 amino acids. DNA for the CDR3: TGTGCCAGCAGCCGCGGGGAAAGGGATCAGCCCCAGCATTTT. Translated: CASSRGERDQPQHF.

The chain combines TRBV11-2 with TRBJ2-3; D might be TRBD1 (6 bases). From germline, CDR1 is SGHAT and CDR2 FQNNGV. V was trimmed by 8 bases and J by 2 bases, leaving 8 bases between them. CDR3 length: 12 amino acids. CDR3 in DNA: TGTGCCAGCGGACAGCACACAGATACGCAGTATTTT. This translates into CASGQHTDTQYF.

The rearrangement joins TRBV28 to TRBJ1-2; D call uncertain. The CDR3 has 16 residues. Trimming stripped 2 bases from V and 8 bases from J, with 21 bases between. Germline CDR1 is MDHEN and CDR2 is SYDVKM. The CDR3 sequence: CASSLAPPGLEQGYTF. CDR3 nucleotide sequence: TGTGCCAGCAGTTTAGCCCCACCGGGCCTCGAACAGGGCTACACCTTC.

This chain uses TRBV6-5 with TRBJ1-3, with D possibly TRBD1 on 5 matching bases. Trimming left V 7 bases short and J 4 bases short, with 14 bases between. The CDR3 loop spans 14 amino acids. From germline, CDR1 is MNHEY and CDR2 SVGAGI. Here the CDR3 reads CASTRAGTGNTIYF. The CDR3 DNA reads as TGTGCCAGCACCAGGGCAGGGACCGGAAACACCATATATTTT.

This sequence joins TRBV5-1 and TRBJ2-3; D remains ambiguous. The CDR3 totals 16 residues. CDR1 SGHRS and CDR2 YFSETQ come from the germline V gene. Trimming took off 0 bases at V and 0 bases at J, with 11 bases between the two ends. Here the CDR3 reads CASSLEDFLSTDTQYF. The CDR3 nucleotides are TGCGCCAGCAGCTTGGAAGACTTCCTTAGCACAGATACGCAGTATTTT.

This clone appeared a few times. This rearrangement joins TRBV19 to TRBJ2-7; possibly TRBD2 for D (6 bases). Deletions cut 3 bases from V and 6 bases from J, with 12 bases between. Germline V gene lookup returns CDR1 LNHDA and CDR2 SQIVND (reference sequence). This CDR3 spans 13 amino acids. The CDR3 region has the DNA TGTGCCAGTAGTATCGGACTCGGGGGCGAGCAGTACTTC. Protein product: CASSIGLGGEQYF.

The CDR3 spells CASSMRTRQETQYF. The CDR3, as DNA: TGTGCCAGCAGCATGCGGACCAGACAAGAGACCCAGTACTTC. The rearrangement links TRBV5-6 to TRBJ2-5; no firm D call. Trimming removed 4 bases from V and 2 bases from J, with 12 bases in between. The CDR3 has 14 amino acids. The germline V gene encodes CDR1 SGHDT and CDR2 YYEEEE. Based on the CDR3 plus reference TRBV5-6 and TRBJ2-5, the full variable domain is DAGVTQSPTHLIKTRGQQVTLRCSPKSGHDTVSWYQQALGQGPQFIFQYYEEEERQRGNFPDRFSGHQFPNYSSELNVNALLLGDSALYLCASSMRTRQETQYFGPGTRLLVL.

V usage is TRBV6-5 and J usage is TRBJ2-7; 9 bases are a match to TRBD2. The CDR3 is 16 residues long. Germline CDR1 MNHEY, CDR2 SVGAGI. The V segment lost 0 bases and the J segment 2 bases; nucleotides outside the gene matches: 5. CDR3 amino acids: CASSYSIVAGAYEQYF. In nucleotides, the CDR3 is TGTGCCAGCAGTTACTCGATCGTAGCGGGAGCCTACGAGCAGTACTTC.

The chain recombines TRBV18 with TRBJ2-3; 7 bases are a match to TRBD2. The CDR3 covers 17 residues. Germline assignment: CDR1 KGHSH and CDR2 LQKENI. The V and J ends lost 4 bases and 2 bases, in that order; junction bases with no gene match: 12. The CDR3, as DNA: TGTGCCAGCTCACTCACTAGCGTCAGAGGGGACACAGATACGCAGTATTTT. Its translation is CASSLTSVRGDTDTQYF.

CDR3 nucleotides: TGTGCCAGCAGCGGAGACAGTAGCTCCTACAATGAGCAGTTCTTC. It is translated as CASSGDSSSYNEQFF. The gene calls are TRBV7-9 and TRBJ2-1, with D possibly matching TRBD1 (5 bases). Trimming removed 5 bases from V and 0 bases from J, with 11 bases in between. Germline CDR1 SEHNR, CDR2 FQNEAQ (reference sequence). This CDR3 has 15 residues.

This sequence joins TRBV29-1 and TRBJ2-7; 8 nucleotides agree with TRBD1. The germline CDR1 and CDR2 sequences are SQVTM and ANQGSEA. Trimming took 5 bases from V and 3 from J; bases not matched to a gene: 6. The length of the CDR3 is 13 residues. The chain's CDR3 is CSVRTGSLYEQYF. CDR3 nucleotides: TGCAGCGTTCGGACAGGGTCCCTCTACGAGCAGTACTTC.

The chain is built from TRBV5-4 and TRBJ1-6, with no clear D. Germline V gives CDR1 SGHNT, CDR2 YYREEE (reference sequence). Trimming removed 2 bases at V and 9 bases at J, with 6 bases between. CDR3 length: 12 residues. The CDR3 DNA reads TGTGCCAGCAGCTTATCCCTTTCACCCCTCCACTTT. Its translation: CASSLSLSPLHF.

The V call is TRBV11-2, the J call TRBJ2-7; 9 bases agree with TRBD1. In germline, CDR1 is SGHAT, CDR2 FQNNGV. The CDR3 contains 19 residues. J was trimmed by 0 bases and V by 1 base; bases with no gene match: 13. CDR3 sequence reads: CASSLGRGQGTLSSYEQYF. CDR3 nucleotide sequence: TGTGCCAGCAGCTTAGGCCGGGGACAGGGAACCCTAAGCTCCTACGAGCAGTACTTC.

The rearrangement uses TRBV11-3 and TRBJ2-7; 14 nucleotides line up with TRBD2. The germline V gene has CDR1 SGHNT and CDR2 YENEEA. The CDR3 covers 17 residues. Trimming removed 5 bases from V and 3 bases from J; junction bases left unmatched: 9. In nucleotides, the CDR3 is TGTGCCAGCAGCCGGGGACTAGCGGGAGAAAGGAACTACGAGCAGTACTTC. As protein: CASSRGLAGERNYEQYF.

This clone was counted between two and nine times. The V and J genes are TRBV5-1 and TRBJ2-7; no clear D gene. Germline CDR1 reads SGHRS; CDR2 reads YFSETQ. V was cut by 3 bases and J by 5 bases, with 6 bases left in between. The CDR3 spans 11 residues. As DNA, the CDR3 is TGCGCCAGCAGCTACTCTAACGAGCAGTACTTC. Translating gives CASSYSNEQYF.